Only one count was recorded for the clone carrying this T cell receptor beta chain. Its antigen remains unidentified. Presence of unique molecular identifiers characterized the TCR beta cDNA libraries. T cells numbering roughly 0.9 to 11 million gave rise to a few hundred thousand cDNA molecules. TCRdb reprocessed the PCR reads with MiXCR, giving one entry per CDR3 protein. The sample has more than 500,000 distinct CDR3 sequences; around a third are singletons. The sample is drawn from a study of post-analysis software for immune sequencing data. Whole-study results and caveats: About 5 TRBV segments, including TRBV5-6, TRBV5-1 and TRBV20-1, were more frequent in patients than controls.

From germline, CDR1 is MDHEN and CDR2 SYDVKM. The CDR3 runs 14 residues. V lost 6 bases, J lost 3 bases, and 12 bases lay in between. This clonotype was sampled from a girl aged 2-17 years with multiple sclerosis. The chain links TRBV28 to TRBJ2-1, with D maybe TRBD1 (6 bases). Sequenced material: blood. The DNA of the CDR3 is TGTGCCAGCAGGCCGACAGGCCGCTACAATGAGCAGTTCTTC. Protein: CASRPTGRYNEQFF.